These T cell receptor beta chains were read from a single sample in a study of identical twins. TCRdb re-called the 5' RACE reads with MiXCR, one entry per CDR3 protein. This sample yields about 250,000 distinct CDR3 sequences, of which roughly 7.5% are seen a single time; roughly 5% belongs to the top ten. These data are also associated with another study on yellow fever vaccine responses in identical twins.

Sequenced: CD8+ T cells sorted from blood. Receptors originate from a woman aged 18-29 years in good health. CDR3s include the opening cysteine and the closing phenylalanine or tryptophan. Each record gives: D gene, J gene, V gene, clone size, CDR3 length, CDR3 protein, CDR3 DNA. The D gene is left open where the match is weak. Some rows have no size entry. The others give once, few or many, or a class for an expanded clone.

TRBD1 TRBJ1-5 TRBV28 NA 17 CASSLPGTGYSNQPQHF TGTGCCAGCAGTTTACCCGGGACAGGTTATAGCAATCAGCCCCAGCATTTT
NA TRBJ2-7 TRBV6-5 few 15 CASSYSIVGSHEQYF TGTGCCAGCAGTTACTCGATTGTGGGCAGCCACGAGCAGTACTTC
TRBD1 TRBJ1-1 TRBV4-1 many 16 CASSPTTGGRNTEAFF TGCGCCAGCAGCCCAACAACAGGGGGCCGAAACACTGAAGCTTTCTTT
NA TRBJ2-3 TRBV5-6 few 16 CASSLGGGTYTDTQYF TGTGCCAGCAGCTTGGGTGGCGGGACGTACACAGATACGCAGTATTTT
NA TRBJ2-1 TRBV29-1 many 12 CSVGAGYNEQFF TGCAGCGTTGGGGCGGGGTACAATGAGCAGTTCTTC
NA TRBJ1-4 TRBV7-8 many 20 CASSLEPFGDLKRVNEKLFF TGTGCCAGCAGCTTAGAACCCTTTGGCGACCTAAAGCGGGTTAATGAAAAACTGTTTTTT
NA TRBJ2-3 TRBV24-1 few 16 CATSDPLTRNTDTQYF TGTGCCACCAGTGACCCTCTAACGCGGAACACAGATACGCAGTATTTT
NA TRBJ2-3 TRBV7-2 many 17 CASSFSLVRGVTDTQYF TGTGCCAGCAGCTTTAGCCTCGTTAGGGGAGTCACAGATACGCAGTATTTT
TRBD1 TRBJ1-2 TRBV5-1 many 15 CASSFRDRPYVGYTF TGCGCCAGCAGCTTCCGGGACAGGCCCTATGTTGGCTACACCTTC
NA TRBJ2-1 TRBV12-3/TRBV12-4 NA 15 CASSREGSGHNEQFF TGTGCCAGCTCCCGGGAAGGTAGCGGCCACAATGAGCAGTTCTTC
NA TRBJ1-1 TRBV4-1 NA 14 CASSQDRRVTEAFF TGCGCCAGCAGCCAAGATCGCAGGGTAACTGAAGCTTTCTTT
NA TRBJ1-5 TRBV12-3/TRBV12-4 many 13 CASSRTVSQPQHF TGTGCCAGCAGTCGGACAGTGTCTCAGCCCCAGCATTTT
NA TRBJ2-7 TRBV28 few 14 CASSGAGVSYEQYF TGTGCCAGCAGTGGAGCAGGGGTATCCTACGAGCAGTACTTC
NA TRBJ2-1 TRBV5-1 many 12 CASSLSYDEQFF TGCGCCAGCAGCTTGAGTTACGATGAGCAGTTCTTC
TRBD2 TRBJ2-1 TRBV24-1 NA 14 CATQSGSRYNEQFF TGTGCCACCCAGAGCGGGAGTCGGTACAATGAGCAGTTCTTC
TRBD2 TRBJ2-3 TRBV11-2 NA 16 CASSLAAGGGTDTQYF TGTGCCAGCAGCTTAGCAGCGGGGGGCGGCACAGATACGCAGTATTTT
TRBD2 TRBJ2-5 TRBV3-1 few 14 CASNPAGGGETQYF TGTGCCAGCAACCCAGCGGGAGGGGGAGAGACCCAGTACTTC
NA TRBJ2-3 TRBV7-2 few 16 CASSLEAGHHTDTQYF TGTGCCAGCAGCTTAGAGGCCGGGCACCACACAGATACGCAGTATTTT
NA TRBJ1-2 TRBV4-1 many 16 CASSLNEGYTFDGYTF NA
NA TRBJ1-1 TRBV28 NA 14 CASSLLGGTTEAFF TGTGCCAGCAGTTTATTGGGCGGTACCACTGAAGCTTTCTTT
NA TRBJ2-2 TRBV2 few 16 CASSERPRANTGELFF TGTGCCAGCAGTGAAAGGCCTCGCGCGAACACCGGGGAGCTGTTTTTT
NA TRBJ2-1 TRBV24-1 few 11 CATSESNEQFF TGTGCCACCAGTGAGTCCAATGAGCAGTTCTTC